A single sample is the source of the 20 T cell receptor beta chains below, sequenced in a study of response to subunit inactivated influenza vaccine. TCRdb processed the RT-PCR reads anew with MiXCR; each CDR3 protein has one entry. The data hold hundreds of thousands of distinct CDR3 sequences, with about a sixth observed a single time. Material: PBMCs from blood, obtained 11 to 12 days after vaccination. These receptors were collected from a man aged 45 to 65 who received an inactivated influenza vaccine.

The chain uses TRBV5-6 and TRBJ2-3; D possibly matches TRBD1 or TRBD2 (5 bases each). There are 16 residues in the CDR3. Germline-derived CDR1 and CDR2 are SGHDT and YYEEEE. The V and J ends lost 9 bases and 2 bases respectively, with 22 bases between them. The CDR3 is CAIGPGLDELTDTQYF. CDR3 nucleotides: TGTGCCATCGGCCCGGGGCTAGATGAGCTCACAGATACGCAGTATTTT. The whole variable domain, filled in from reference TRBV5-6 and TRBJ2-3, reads DAGVTQSPTHLIKTRGQQVTLRCSPKSGHDTVSWYQQALGQGPQFIFQYYEEEERQRGNFPDRFSGHQFPNYSSELNVNALLLGDSALYLCAIGPGLDELTDTQYFGPGTRLTVL.

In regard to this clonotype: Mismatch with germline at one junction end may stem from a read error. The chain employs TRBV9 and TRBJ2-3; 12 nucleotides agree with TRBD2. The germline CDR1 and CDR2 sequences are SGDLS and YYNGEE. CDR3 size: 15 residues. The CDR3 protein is CASSRTSGGTGTQYF. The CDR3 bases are TGTGCCAGCAGCAGAACTAGCGGGGGGACAGGTACGCAGTATTTT.

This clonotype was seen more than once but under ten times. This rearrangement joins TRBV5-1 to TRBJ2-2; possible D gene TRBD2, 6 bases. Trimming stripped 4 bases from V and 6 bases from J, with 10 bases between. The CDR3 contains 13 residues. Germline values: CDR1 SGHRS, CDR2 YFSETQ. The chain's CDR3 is CASSKDYPGELFF. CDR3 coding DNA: TGCGCCAGCAGCAAGGACTACCCCGGGGAGCTGTTTTTT.

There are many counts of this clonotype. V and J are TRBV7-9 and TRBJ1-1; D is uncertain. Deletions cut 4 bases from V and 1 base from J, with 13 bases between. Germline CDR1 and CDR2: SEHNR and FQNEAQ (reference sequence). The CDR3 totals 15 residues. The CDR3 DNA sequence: TGTGCCAGCAGCTATAACCCGTTGCAGAACACTGAAGCTTTCTTT. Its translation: CASSYNPLQNTEAFF.

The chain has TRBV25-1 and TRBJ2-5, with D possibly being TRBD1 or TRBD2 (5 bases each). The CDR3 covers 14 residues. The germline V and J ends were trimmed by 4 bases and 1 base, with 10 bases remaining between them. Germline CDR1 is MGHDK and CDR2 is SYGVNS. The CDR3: CASSARDLQETQYF. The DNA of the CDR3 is TGTGCCAGCAGTGCCCGGGACCTCCAAGAGACCCAGTACTTC.

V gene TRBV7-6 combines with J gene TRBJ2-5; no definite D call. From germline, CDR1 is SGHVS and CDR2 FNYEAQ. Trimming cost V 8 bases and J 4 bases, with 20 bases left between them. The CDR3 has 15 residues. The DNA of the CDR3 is TGTGCCAGCGGTCGCGCCCAGGTTCGAGGAGAGACCCAGTACTTC. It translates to CASGRAQVRGETQYF.

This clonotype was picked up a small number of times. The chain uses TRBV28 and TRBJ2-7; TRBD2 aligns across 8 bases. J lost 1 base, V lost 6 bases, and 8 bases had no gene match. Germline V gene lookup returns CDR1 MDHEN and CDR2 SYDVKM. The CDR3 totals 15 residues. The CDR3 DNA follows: TGTGCCAGCAGCTCGGCGGGAGGTATGTCCTACGAGCAGTACTTC. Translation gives CASSSAGGMSYEQYF.

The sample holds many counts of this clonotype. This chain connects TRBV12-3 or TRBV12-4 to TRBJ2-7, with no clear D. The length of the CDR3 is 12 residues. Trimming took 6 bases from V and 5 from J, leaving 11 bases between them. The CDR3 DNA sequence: TGTGCCAGCAGCCCCGTGAGCCACGAGCAGTACTTC. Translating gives CASSPVSHEQYF.

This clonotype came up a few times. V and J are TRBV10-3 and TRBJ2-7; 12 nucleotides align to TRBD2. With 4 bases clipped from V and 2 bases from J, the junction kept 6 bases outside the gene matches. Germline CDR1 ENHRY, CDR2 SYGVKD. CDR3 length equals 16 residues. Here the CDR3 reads CAISATTSGGAYEQYF. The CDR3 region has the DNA TGTGCCATCAGTGCTACGACTAGCGGGGGTGCCTACGAGCAGTACTTC.

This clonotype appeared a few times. In DNA form, the CDR3 reads TGTGCCAGCAGTTCCGCCAGGGGGACTCATAGCAATCAGCCCCAGCATTTT. Its protein is CASSSARGTHSNQPQHF. This chain uses TRBV6-5 with TRBJ1-5; 7 nucleotides agree with TRBD1. V shed 4 bases and J 0 bases; nucleotides not matched to a gene: 9. Germline V gene lookup returns CDR1 MNHEY and CDR2 SVGAGI. The CDR3 sequence is 17 residues long.

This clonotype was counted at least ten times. The CDR3 bases are TGTGCCAGCTCACCAGGGGGAGAGACCCAGTACTTC. This sequence encodes CASSPGGETQYF. The V call is TRBV18, the J call TRBJ2-5; TRBD1 or TRBD2 may be the D gene (5 bases each). CDR3 length: 12 residues. Germline-derived CDR1 and CDR2 are KGHSH and LQKENI. Trimming took off 2 bases at V and 4 bases at J, with 5 bases between the two ends.

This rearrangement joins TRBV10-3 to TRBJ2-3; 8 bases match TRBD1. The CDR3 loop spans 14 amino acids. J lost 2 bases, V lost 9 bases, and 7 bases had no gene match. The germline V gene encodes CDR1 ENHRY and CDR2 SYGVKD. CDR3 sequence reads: CAIWTGTYTDTQYF. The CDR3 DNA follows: TGTGCCATTTGGACAGGGACCTACACAGATACGCAGTATTTT.

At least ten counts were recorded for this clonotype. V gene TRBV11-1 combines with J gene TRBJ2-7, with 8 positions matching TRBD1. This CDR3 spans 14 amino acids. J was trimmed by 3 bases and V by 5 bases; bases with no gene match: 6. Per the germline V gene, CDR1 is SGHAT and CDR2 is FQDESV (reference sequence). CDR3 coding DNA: TGTGCCAGCAGCCCAAGGACAGGGAACTACGAGCAGTACTTC. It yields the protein CASSPRTGNYEQYF.

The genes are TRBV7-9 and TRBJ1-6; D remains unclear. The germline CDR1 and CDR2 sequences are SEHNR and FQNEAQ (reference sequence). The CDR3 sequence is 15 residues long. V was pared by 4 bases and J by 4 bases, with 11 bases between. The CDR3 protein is CASSSIDGYNSPLHF. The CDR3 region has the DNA TGTGCCAGCAGCTCAATCGACGGTTATAATTCACCCCTCCACTTT.

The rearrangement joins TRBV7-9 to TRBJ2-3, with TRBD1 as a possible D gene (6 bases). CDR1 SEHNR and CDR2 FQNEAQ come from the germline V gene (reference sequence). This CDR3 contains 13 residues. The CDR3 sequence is CASSRGNTDTQYF. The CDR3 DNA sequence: TGTGCTTCATCAAGGGGGAACACAGATACGCAGTATTTT.

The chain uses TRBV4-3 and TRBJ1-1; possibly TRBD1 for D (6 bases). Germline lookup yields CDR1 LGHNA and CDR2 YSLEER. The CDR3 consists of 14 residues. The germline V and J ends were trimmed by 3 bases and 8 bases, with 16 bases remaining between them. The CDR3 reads CASSHVRGGKEAFF. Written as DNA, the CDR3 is TGCGCCAGCAGCCATGTGCGCGGGGGCAAGGAAGCTTTCTTT.

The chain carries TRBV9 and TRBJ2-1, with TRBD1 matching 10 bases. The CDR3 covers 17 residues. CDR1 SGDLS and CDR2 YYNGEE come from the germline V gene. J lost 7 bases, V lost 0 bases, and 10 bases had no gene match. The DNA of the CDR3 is TGTGCCAGCAGCGTAGTCCCTGGTGGGACAGGGGTGAATGAGCAGTTCTTC. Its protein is CASSVVPGGTGVNEQFF.

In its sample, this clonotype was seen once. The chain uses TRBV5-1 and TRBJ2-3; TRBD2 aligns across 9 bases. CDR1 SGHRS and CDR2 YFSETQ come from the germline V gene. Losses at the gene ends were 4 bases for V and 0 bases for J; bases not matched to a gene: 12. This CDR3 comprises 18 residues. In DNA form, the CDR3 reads TGCGCCAGCAGCCGAAGCAGCGGGGGGTTTACTAGCACAGATACGCAGTATTTT. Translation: CASSRSSGGFTSTDTQYF.

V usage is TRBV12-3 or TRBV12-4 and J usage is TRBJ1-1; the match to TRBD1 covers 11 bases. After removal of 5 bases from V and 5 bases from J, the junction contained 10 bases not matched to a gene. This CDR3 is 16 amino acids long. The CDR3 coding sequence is TGTGCCAGCAGTCTGGACAGGGGGCTGGAAGGGACTGAAGCTTTCTTT. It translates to CASSLDRGLEGTEAFF.

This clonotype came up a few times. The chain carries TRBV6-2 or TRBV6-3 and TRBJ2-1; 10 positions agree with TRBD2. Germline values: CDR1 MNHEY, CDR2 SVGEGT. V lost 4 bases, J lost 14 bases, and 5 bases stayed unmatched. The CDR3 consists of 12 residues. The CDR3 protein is CASSSGLADEFF. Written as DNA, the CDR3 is TGTGCCAGCAGTTCCGGACTAGCGGACGAGTTCTTC.